The TCR beta chain under discussion was sequenced for a study of shared clonotypes between healthy human individuals. Here immunoSEQ multiplex PCR was the method, and the copy in TCRdb shows in-frame clones only, minus some. The sample holds approximately 530,000 clones, 90% to 97% seen once. In germline, CDR1 is MNHNY, CDR2 SVGAGI (reference sequence). The V gene lost 6 bases and the J gene lost 5 bases, with 13 bases spanning the gap. The CDR3 is made up of 13 amino acids. The sequence came from a woman between 25 and 40 years old in good health. The chain combines TRBV6-6 with TRBJ1-2; D gene unclear. The sample was naive CD4+ T cells sorted from blood. The sample's subset: CD45RA+ positively selected. The CDR3 DNA reads TGTGCCAGCAGCCCATGGACGGAGTATGGCTACACCTTC. Translating it yields CASSPWTEYGYTF.